One and the same sample provided the 11 T cell receptor beta chains below, sequenced in a study of T cell responses to AZD1222 COVID-19 vaccine. TCRdb's table, derived via immunoSEQ multiplex PCR, lists solely in-frame clones and lacks some. Of 110,000 or so clones in the sample, over 75% were seen once. The sequencing here drew on peripheral blood, taken 28 days after the second AZD1222 dose. Receptor source: an adult who received the AZD1222 COVID-19 vaccine.

The V call is TRBV4-1, the J call TRBJ2-3; D not certain. The CDR3 has 13 residues. Looked up from germline, CDR1 is MGHRA and CDR2 is YSYEKL. The V end was cut by 2 bases, the J end by 4 bases, with 7 bases between. This chain's CDR3 is CASSQFRADTQYF. The CDR3 DNA is TGCGCCAGCAGCCAATTTAGGGCAGATACGCAGTATTTT.

The genes are TRBV5-6 and TRBJ2-7; 11 positions agree with TRBD2. The CDR3 has 16 amino acids. Germline V lookup: CDR1 SGHDT, CDR2 YYEEEE. J gave up 3 bases and V 0 bases, and 5 bases lay outside the gene matches. The CDR3 region is CASSLAVAGGLYEQYF. The CDR3 nucleotides are TGTGCCAGCAGCTTGGCGGTAGCGGGGGGGCTCTACGAGCAGTACTTC. Combining the CDR3 with reference TRBV5-6 and TRBJ2-7 gives the whole variable domain DAGVTQSPTHLIKTRGQQVTLRCSPKSGHDTVSWYQQALGQGPQFIFQYYEEEERQRGNFPDRFSGHQFPNYSSELNVNALLLGDSALYLCASSLAVAGGLYEQYFGPGTRLTVT.

The V and J genes are TRBV30 and TRBJ1-6; no reliable D call. CDR3 length: 12 residues. The germline gives CDR1 GTSNPN, CDR2 SVGIG (reference sequence). V lost 5 bases to trimming and J lost 11 bases, with 13 bases between them. CDR3 in DNA: TGTGCCTGGGCAGGAAACTCCACACCCCTCCACTTT. This sequence encodes CAWAGNSTPLHF.

V and J are TRBV5-1 and TRBJ1-2; 11 bases line up with TRBD1. Germline V gene data show CDR1 as SGHRS and CDR2 as YFSETQ. The V segment lost 7 bases and the J segment 7 bases; nucleotides outside the gene matches: 9. CDR3 length equals 14 residues. The CDR3 protein is CASSLDRGLGGYTF. CDR3 bases: TGCGCCAGCTCGTTGGACAGGGGGCTGGGTGGCTACACCTTC.

This clone was recorded only once. This CDR3 reads CASSRPGRHYEQYF. In nucleotides, the CDR3 is TGTGCCAGCAGTCGGCCGGGACGGCACTACGAGCAGTACTTC. The chain links TRBV28 to TRBJ2-7; the D call may be TRBD1 or TRBD2 (5 bases each). Trimming took off 5 bases at V and 3 bases at J, with 14 bases between the two ends. CDR3 length equals 14 residues. Per the germline V gene, CDR1 is MDHEN and CDR2 is SYDVKM.

This clone was detected once. The rearrangement uses TRBV19 and TRBJ1-6; D may be TRBD1 (5 bases). Germline V lookup: CDR1 LNHDA, CDR2 SQIVND (reference sequence). V was shortened by 1 base and J by 5 bases, with 12 bases between the two germline ends. The CDR3 has 16 amino acids. This CDR3 is CASSIAGASHNSPLHF. Written as DNA, the CDR3 is TGTGCCAGTAGTATAGCCGGGGCCTCTCATAATTCACCCCTCCACTTT.

This rearrangement joins TRBV28 to TRBJ1-2; 7 nucleotides align to TRBD1. With V trimmed by 6 bases and J by 4 bases, 8 bases remained unmatched. Germline V gives CDR1 MDHEN, CDR2 SYDVKM. This CDR3 spans 14 amino acids. CDR3 DNA sequence: TGTGCCAGCAGCATCCGGGACAGCCGCTATGGCTACACCTTC. Its protein product is CASSIRDSRYGYTF.

The V gene is TRBV6-5, the J gene TRBJ2-6, with D uncertain. The germline V gene encodes CDR1 MNHEY and CDR2 SVGAGI. The CDR3 consists of 15 residues. The germline V and J ends were trimmed by 6 bases and 1 base, with 10 bases remaining between them. CDR3 sequence reads: CASRTWLSGANVLTF. The CDR3 DNA is TGTGCCAGCAGGACATGGTTGTCTGGGGCCAACGTCCTGACTTTC.

The chain couples TRBV6-6 to TRBJ1-2; D may be TRBD1 (6 bases). V was cut by 4 bases and J by 4 bases, with 16 bases left in between. The CDR3 is 15 residues long. CDR1 and CDR2 from the germline V gene are MNHNY and SVGAGI (reference sequence). The CDR3 protein is CASSSVQGRGYGYTF. The CDR3, as DNA: TGTGCCAGCAGTTCCGTACAGGGACGGGGCTATGGCTACACCTTC.

The CDR3 loop is CASSQGEVDGETQYF. The CDR3 DNA sequence: TGTGCCAGCAGCCAGGGTGAAGTAGACGGAGAGACCCAGTACTTC. This sequence joins TRBV4-2 and TRBJ2-5, with D unresolved. The V end was cut by 3 bases, the J end by 4 bases, with 15 bases between. Germline V CDR1 and CDR2: LGHNA, YNFKEQ. This CDR3 spans 15 amino acids.

V and J are TRBV2 and TRBJ1-1; no clear D gene. Germline assignment: CDR1 SNHLY and CDR2 FYNNEI. The CDR3 loop spans 13 amino acids. Between the trimmed V and J ends, which lost 7 bases and 0 bases, there was a span of 9 bases. CDR3 DNA: TGTGCCAGCACCGAGGGAGTGAACACTGAAGCTTTCTTT. Amino acids: CASTEGVNTEAFF.